One sample yielded the 27 T cell receptor beta chains listed below, sequenced in a study of shared clonotypes between healthy human individuals. Assay: immunoSEQ multiplex PCR; the TCRdb copy retains only in-frame clones and omits some. Of approximately 1.5 million clones in the sample, approximately 98.5% were seen once. The sample was naive CD4+ T cells sorted from blood. Regarding subset: CD45RA+ positively selected. These receptors were collected from a man under 40 in good health.

The rearrangement uses TRBV9 and TRBJ2-5, with D possibly matching TRBD1 (6 bases). Germline V lookup: CDR1 SGDLS, CDR2 YYNGEE. The CDR3 loop spans 15 amino acids. V lost 4 bases and J lost 5, with 18 bases in between. The CDR3 here is CASSRTALDPETQYF. CDR3 sequence (DNA): TGTGCCAGCAGCCGGACAGCTCTCGATCCTGAGACCCAGTACTTC.

The chain is built from TRBV28 and TRBJ2-3; possibly TRBD1 or TRBD2 for D (6 bases each). The germline CDR1 and CDR2 sequences are MDHEN and SYDVKM. The CDR3 covers 15 residues. V gave up 9 bases and J gave up 0 bases, with 16 bases separating them. In DNA, the CDR3 is TGTGCCAGTACTCTTAAGGGGGGAAGCACAGATACGCAGTATTTT. Its translation is CASTLKGGSTDTQYF.

The genes are TRBV14 and TRBJ2-5, with no clear D. Trimming stripped 1 base from V and 2 bases from J, with 14 bases between. CDR1 is SGHDN, CDR2 FVKESK, per germline. The CDR3 consists of 16 residues. CDR3 amino acids: CASSQGWRYPQETQYF. CDR3 sequence (DNA): TGTGCCAGCAGCCAAGGGTGGCGCTACCCACAAGAGACCCAGTACTTC.

Notes on this clone: The identical CDR3 is also encoded by other nucleotide sequences in the sample. The chain uses TRBV14 and TRBJ1-2; the D gene is possibly TRBD1 (5 bases). The germline V and J ends were trimmed by 4 bases and 2 bases, with 8 bases remaining between them. This CDR3 comprises 13 residues. Germline V gene lookup returns CDR1 SGHDN and CDR2 FVKESK. CDR3: CASSPGQNYGYTF. The CDR3 DNA reads as TGTGCCAGCAGCCCCGGACAAAACTATGGCTACACCTTC.

Worth noting for this clone: This specimen includes other DNA sequences encoding the same CDR3. The chain joins TRBV20-1 to TRBJ2-7; the D is unclear. Trimming took 0 bases from V and 5 from J, leaving 5 bases between them. Per germline, CDR1 DFQATT and CDR2 SNEGSKA (reference sequence). CDR3 length: 11 amino acids. This CDR3 is CSARDLNEQYF. The CDR3 nucleotides read TGCAGTGCTAGAGACCTGAACGAGCAGTACTTC.

J is TRBJ2-1 and V is TRBV28; D not certain. The CDR3 totals 16 residues. Trimming took 1 base from V and 8 from J, leaving 18 bases between them. Germline values: CDR1 MDHEN, CDR2 SYDVKM. The CDR3 region has the DNA TGTGCCAGCAGTTTATTCGCGCGCCTGAACGTCGATGAGCAGTTCTTC. Its translation is CASSLFARLNVDEQFF.

The genes are TRBV7-8 and TRBJ2-7; 11 bases agree with TRBD1. After removal of 3 bases from V and 2 bases from J, the junction contained 0 bases not matched to a gene. Germline values: CDR1 SGHVS, CDR2 FQNEAQ. The CDR3 runs 14 residues. CDR3 loop: CASSLDRGPYEQYF. CDR3 nucleotide sequence: TGTGCCAGCAGCTTGGACAGGGGGCCCTACGAGCAGTACTTC.

This clone appeared a single time. The V and J genes are TRBV28 and TRBJ2-6, with TRBD2 identical over 14 bases. Germline CDR1 and CDR2: MDHEN and SYDVKM. V lost 9 bases and J lost 3; bases outside the gene matches: 10. The CDR3 is 18 amino acids. The CDR3 here is CASCSPGLAGDGANVLTF. CDR3 in DNA: TGTGCCAGTTGTTCACCGGGACTAGCGGGAGATGGGGCCAACGTCCTGACTTTC.

V usage is TRBV18 and J usage is TRBJ1-5; 9 nucleotides align to TRBD1. Germline V CDR1 and CDR2: KGHSH, LQKENI. The CDR3 has 19 amino acids. V lost 3 bases to trimming and J lost 4 bases; unmatched junction nucleotides: 16. CDR3 sequence: CASSPRAGTGKLLNQPQHF. The CDR3 DNA follows: TGTGCCAGCTCACCTCGAGCTGGGACAGGGAAGCTGCTGAATCAGCCCCAGCATTTT.

V gene TRBV5-4 combines with J gene TRBJ2-1, with TRBD1 matching over 8 bases. Unmatched junction bases numbered 4, after V lost 2 bases and J lost 6 bases. Germline V CDR1 and CDR2: SGHNT, YYREEE (reference sequence). This CDR3 comprises 14 residues. Here the CDR3 DNA reads TGTGCCAGCAGCTTCCCGGGACAGGTCAATGAGCAGTTCTTC. Residues: CASSFPGQVNEQFF.

This chain uses TRBV5-4 with TRBJ1-1; no reliable D call. Deletions cut 7 bases from V and 1 base from J, with 14 bases between. In germline, CDR1 is SGHNT, CDR2 YYREEE (reference sequence). The CDR3 contains 14 residues. The DNA of the CDR3 is TGTGCCAGCGGAGCGGACCGCGGGAACACTGAAGCTTTCTTT. Its protein product is CASGADRGNTEAFF.

This clone was recorded once. This rearrangement joins TRBV2 to TRBJ1-2, with a weak D call TRBD1 (5 bases). The germline V gene encodes CDR1 SNHLY and CDR2 FYNNEI. V lost 8 bases and J 10 bases, leaving 29 bases between the germline ends. This CDR3 has 16 residues. This CDR3 reads CASVFSGTLSYLDYTF. The CDR3 coding sequence is TGTGCCAGCGTTTTCTCCGGGACTCTATCCTACCTAGACTACACCTTC.

This chain connects TRBV29-1 to TRBJ2-7; D gene ambiguous. V was shortened by 5 bases and J by 0 bases, with 11 bases between the two germline ends. Germline V lookup: CDR1 SQVTM, CDR2 ANQGSEA. CDR3 length equals 13 residues. CDR3 nucleotide sequence: TGCAGCGTTCAATCCTTATCCTCCTACGAGCAGTACTTC. It translates to CSVQSLSSYEQYF.

The chain has TRBV10-1 and TRBJ2-3; no reliable D call. Trimming pared 4 bases from V and 0 bases from J, leaving 8 bases between. The CDR3 covers 14 residues. The germline V gene encodes CDR1 WNHNN and CDR2 SYGVQD (reference sequence). The CDR3 reads CASSGTDSTDTQYF. The CDR3 DNA follows: TGCGCCAGCAGTGGTACAGATAGCACAGATACGCAGTATTTT.

The V call is TRBV7-9, the J call TRBJ2-5, with D possibly being TRBD2 (6 bases). This CDR3 is 14 amino acids long. V was cut by 1 base and J by 2 bases, with 8 bases left in between. Germline CDR1 and CDR2: SEHNR and FQNEAQ (reference sequence). Written as DNA, the CDR3 is TGTGCCAGCAGCTTAGGCGGGGATCAAGAGACCCAGTACTTC. Translation gives CASSLGGDQETQYF. The variable domain in full, with the rest retrieved from reference TRBV7-9 and TRBJ2-5, is DTGVSQNPRHKITKRGQNVTFRCDPISEHNRLYWYRQTLGQGPEFLTYFQNEAQLEKSRLLSDRFSAERPKGSFSTLEIQRTEQGDSAMYLCASSLGGDQETQYFGPGTRLLVL.

This chain joins TRBV5-4 and TRBJ2-5; D may be TRBD1 (6 bases). The V and J ends lost 4 bases and 3 bases respectively, with 13 bases between them. The CDR3 totals 14 residues. Germline CDR1 reads SGHNT; CDR2 reads YYREEE (reference sequence). CDR3 protein: CASSAYRVEETQYF. CDR3 sequence (DNA): TGTGCCAGCAGCGCCTACAGGGTCGAAGAGACCCAGTACTTC.

J is TRBJ1-4 and V is TRBV15; possible D gene TRBD1, 5 bases. CDR1 is LNHNV, CDR2 YYDKDF, per germline (reference sequence). The CDR3 consists of 14 residues. Trimming took off 3 bases at V and 8 bases at J, with 13 bases between the two ends. This CDR3 reads CATSSFRAGEKLFF. As DNA, the CDR3 is TGTGCCACCAGCAGTTTCAGGGCAGGGGAAAAACTGTTTTTT.

This rearrangement joins TRBV5-4 to TRBJ1-1, with TRBD1 identical over 7 bases. Germline trimming cut 5 bases from V and 0 bases from J; bases unmatched to any gene: 4. The germline CDR1 and CDR2 sequences are SGHNT and YYREEE (reference sequence). The CDR3 sequence is 14 residues long. For the CDR3, the DNA is TGTGCCAGCAGGGGGGGACAGATGAACACTGAAGCTTTCTTT. Its protein is CASRGGQMNTEAFF. Combining the CDR3 with reference TRBV5-4 and TRBJ1-1 gives the whole variable domain ETGVTQSPTHLIKTRGQQVTLRCSSQSGHNTVSWYQQALGQGPQFIFQYYREEENGRGNFPPRFSGLQFPNYSSELNVNALELDDSALYLCASRGGQMNTEAFFGQGTRLTVV.

V gene TRBV7-8 combines with J gene TRBJ2-7; D not resolved. V was clipped by 2 bases and J by 7 bases, with 12 bases between them. CDR3 length equals 13 residues. Germline-derived CDR1 and CDR2 are SGHVS and FQNEAQ. CDR3 region: CASSLSFVGEQYF. CDR3 nucleotide sequence: TGTGCCAGCAGCTTATCTTTCGTCGGGGAGCAGTACTTC.

The chain recombines TRBV4-3 with TRBJ2-3; the D gene could be TRBD1 or TRBD2 (6 bases each). Trimming pared 3 bases from V and 3 bases from J, leaving 16 bases between. This CDR3 has 16 amino acids. Germline CDR1 and CDR2: LGHNA and YSLEER. The CDR3 sequence: CASSQGSGAVTDTQYF. The DNA of the CDR3 is TGCGCCAGCAGCCAGGGGTCGGGGGCCGTGACAGATACGCAGTATTTT.

V gene TRBV10-3 combines with J gene TRBJ1-5, with 8 nucleotides matching TRBD1. The CDR3 consists of 14 residues. The junction had 5 bases not matched to a gene; V was cut back by 8 bases and J by 2 bases. The germline CDR1 and CDR2 sequences are ENHRY and SYGVKD. CDR3 sequence reads: CAIQGTGGNQPQHF. CDR3 coding DNA: TGTGCCATCCAAGGGACAGGCGGCAATCAGCCCCAGCATTTT.

The chain combines TRBV21-1 with TRBJ1-2. TRBV21-1 is noted as a pseudogene. CDR3 length: 14 residues. CDR3 region: CASSSGGTNYGYTF. Written as DNA, the CDR3 is TGTGCCAGCAGCAGCGGAGGGACTAACTATGGCTACACCTTC.

The genes are TRBV5-4 and TRBJ2-7, with TRBD2 identical over 10 bases. V lost 0 bases, J lost 5 bases, and 8 bases stayed unmatched. CDR1 SGHNT and CDR2 YYREEE come from the germline V gene (reference sequence). The CDR3 runs to 16 residues. The CDR3 region is CASSLGGGLALDEQYF. The CDR3 bases are TGTGCCAGCAGCTTGGGGGGGGGACTAGCGCTGGACGAGCAGTACTTC.

In its sample, this clone was seen once. The CDR3 coding sequence is TGTGCCAGCAGCGCACCGGGACTAGCGGGAGTTACCGGGGAGCTGTTTTTT. Its protein product is CASSAPGLAGVTGELFF. V is TRBV9 and J is TRBJ2-2, with 14 nucleotides matching TRBD2. CDR3 length: 17 residues. Trimming took 3 bases from V and 5 from J; bases not matched to a gene: 6. CDR1 and CDR2 from the germline V gene are SGDLS and YYNGEE.

The V and J genes are TRBV7-9 and TRBJ2-3, with 8 bases aligning to TRBD2. Germline CDR1 is SEHNR and CDR2 is FQNEAQ (reference sequence). The length of the CDR3 is 15 residues. V lost 6 bases and J lost 5; bases outside the gene matches: 10. The CDR3 DNA sequence: TGTGCCAGCAGGGCGGGGGGCGCCCCGGGAGATACGCAGTATTTT. Its translation: CASRAGGAPGDTQYF.

The chain combines TRBV10-3 with TRBJ2-1; TRBD2 might be the D (5 bases). CDR1 is ENHRY and CDR2 is SYGVKD in the germline V gene. The V gene lost 6 bases and the J gene lost 6 bases, with 9 bases spanning the gap. The CDR3 extends over 12 amino acids. The chain's CDR3 is CAIRGERNEQFF. DNA of the CDR3: TGTGCCATCAGGGGAGAGCGCAATGAGCAGTTCTTC.

The chain employs TRBV5-1 and TRBJ2-5; possibly TRBD2 for D (6 bases). V lost 3 bases and J lost 3, with 21 bases in between. The germline V gene encodes CDR1 SGHRS and CDR2 YFSETQ. This CDR3 region has 17 residues. CDR3 nucleotide sequence: TGCGCCAGCAGCTGGGGGGTGGTAGCGGTAGAGAAAGAGACCCAGTACTTC. This sequence encodes CASSWGVVAVEKETQYF. Variable domain in full (rest from reference TRBV5-1 and TRBJ2-5): KAGVTQTPRYLIKTRGQQVTLSCSPISGHRSVSWYQQTPGQGLQFLFEYFSETQRNKGNFPGRFSGRQFSNSRSEMNVSTLELGDSALYLCASSWGVVAVEKETQYFGPGTRLLVL.